This entry is about one T cell receptor (beta chain). The V end lost 0 bases, the J end lost 1 base, and 14 bases lay between the germline ends. This CDR3 is 17 amino acids long. Looked up from germline, CDR1 is SGDLS and CDR2 is YYNGEE. Sequenced by immunoSEQ multiplex PCR; TCRdb stores in-frame clones only, minus some. Seen here are 300,000 to 350,000 clones, just under 90% observed once, and the top ten hold about 8.4%. These data belong to a study of blood T cell repertoires in COVID-19. Study context: From T cells, B-cell-depleted T cells, or PBMCs came the material, which was cDNA or gDNA.

Input material: PBMCs or T cells enriched from blood (not recorded which). The origin of this receptor is a woman under 40 who had recovered from COVID-19. The V call is TRBV9, the J call TRBJ1-3, with D unresolved. The CDR3 loop reads CASSVASGSLSGNTIYF. The CDR3 DNA follows: TGTGCCAGCAGCGTAGCCTCAGGATCTTTGTCTGGAAACACCATATATTTT.